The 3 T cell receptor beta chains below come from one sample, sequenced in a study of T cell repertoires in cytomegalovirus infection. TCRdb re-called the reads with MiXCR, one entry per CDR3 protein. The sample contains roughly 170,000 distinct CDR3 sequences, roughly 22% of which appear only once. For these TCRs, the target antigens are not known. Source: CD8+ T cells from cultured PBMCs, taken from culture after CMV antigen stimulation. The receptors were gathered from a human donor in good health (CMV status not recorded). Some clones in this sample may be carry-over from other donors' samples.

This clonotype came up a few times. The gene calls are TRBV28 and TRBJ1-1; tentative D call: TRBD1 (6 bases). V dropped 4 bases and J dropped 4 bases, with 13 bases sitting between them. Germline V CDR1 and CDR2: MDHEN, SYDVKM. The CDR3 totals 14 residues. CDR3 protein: CASSSQGLGTEAFF. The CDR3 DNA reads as TGTGCCAGCAGTTCACAGGGCTTGGGCACTGAAGCTTTCTTT.

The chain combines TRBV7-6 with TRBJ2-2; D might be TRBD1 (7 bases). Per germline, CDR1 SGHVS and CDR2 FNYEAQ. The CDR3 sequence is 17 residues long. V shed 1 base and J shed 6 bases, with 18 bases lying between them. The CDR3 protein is CASSLVRSGGKAGELFF. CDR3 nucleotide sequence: TGTGCCAGCAGCTTAGTGCGTTCAGGGGGGAAGGCCGGGGAGCTGTTTTTT.

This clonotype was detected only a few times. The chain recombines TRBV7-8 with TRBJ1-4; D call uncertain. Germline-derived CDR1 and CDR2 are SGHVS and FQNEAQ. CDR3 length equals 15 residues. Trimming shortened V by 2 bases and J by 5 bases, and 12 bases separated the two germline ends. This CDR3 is CASSLQLVYNEKLFF. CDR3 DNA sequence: TGTGCCAGCAGCTTACAGTTGGTTTACAATGAAAAACTGTTTTTT. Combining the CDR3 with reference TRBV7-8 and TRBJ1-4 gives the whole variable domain GAGVSQSPRYKVAKRGQDVALRCDPISGHVSLFWYQQALGQGPEFLTYFQNEAQLDKSGLPSDRFFAERPEGSVSTLKIQRTQQEDSAVYLCASSLQLVYNEKLFFGSGTQLSVL.